The 25 T cell receptor beta chains below all came from one sample that was sequenced in a study of blood T cell repertoires in COVID-19. Sequencing was performed with immunoSEQ multiplex PCR; in TCRdb, only in-frame clones are kept and a portion is missing. The table shows roughly 100,000 clones, with roughly 84% occurring only once. The sequencing sample was made of peripheral blood. The receptor set was obtained from a human donor in a cohort sampled during active COVID-19.

The CDR3 DNA reads as TGTGCCAGCAGCCAAGGTCAGACTGCCGGTGCTTTCTTT. The encoded protein is CASSQGQTAGAFF. The chain recombines TRBV14 with TRBJ1-1; no clear D. Germline loops: CDR1 SGHDN, CDR2 FVKESK. The CDR3 length is 13 residues. Trimming cost V 1 base and J 11 bases, with 14 bases left between them. The variable domain in full, with the rest retrieved from reference TRBV14 and TRBJ1-1, is EAGVTQFPSHSVIEKGQTVTLRCDPISGHDNLYWYRRVMGKEIKFLLHFVKESKQDESGMPNNRFLAERTGGTYSTLKVQPAELEDSGVYFCASSQGQTAGAFFGQGTRLTVV.

This clone was recorded only once. CDR3: CASTIGTGPINEQFF. The CDR3 DNA sequence: TGTGCCAGCACCATTGGGACAGGCCCGATCAATGAGCAGTTCTTC. The genes are TRBV2 and TRBJ2-1; 8 bases are shared with TRBD1. CDR1 SNHLY and CDR2 FYNNEI come from the germline V gene. Trimming at V came to 7 bases and at J to 6 bases, leaving 11 bases not matched to a gene. The CDR3 has 15 residues.

This clone has just a few counts. This chain links TRBV30 with TRBJ1-5; 9 nucleotides align to TRBD1. The junction had 21 bases not matched to a gene; V was cut back by 3 bases and J by 6 bases. Germline V gene sequence: CDR1 GTSNPN, CDR2 SVGIG (reference sequence). The CDR3 extends over 19 amino acids. This chain's CDR3 is CAWSPPGTGKERGRQPQHF. DNA of the CDR3: TGTGCCTGGAGCCCCCCAGGGACAGGGAAAGAAAGAGGTCGTCAGCCCCAGCATTTT.

V is TRBV27 and J is TRBJ2-2; D ambiguous. V was cut by 2 bases and J by 7 bases, with 5 bases left in between. There are 12 residues in the CDR3. Germline V lookup: CDR1 MNHEY, CDR2 SMNVEV (reference sequence). In DNA, the CDR3 is TGTGCCAGCAGTTTACTTCGCGGGGAGCTGTTTTTT. Its translation is CASSLLRGELFF.

The rearrangement links TRBV25-1 to TRBJ1-3, with TRBD1 matching 8 bases. This CDR3 has 14 residues. Unmatched junction bases numbered 9, after V lost 6 bases and J lost 8 bases. CDR1 MGHDK and CDR2 SYGVNS come from the germline V gene. The CDR3 coding sequence is TGTGCCAGCAGCCCATCGGACAGGGTATACACCATATATTTT. Protein product: CASSPSDRVYTIYF.

The chain links TRBV29-1 to TRBJ2-7; possible D gene TRBD1, 6 bases. The CDR3 has 12 residues. Trimming took off 5 bases at V and 0 bases at J, with 8 bases between the two ends. Germline loops: CDR1 SQVTM, CDR2 ANQGSEA. The CDR3 nucleotides are TGCAGCGTTATACAGGGCTCCTACGAGCAGTACTTC. As protein: CSVIQGSYEQYF.

CDR3 sequence: CSVLPGSNTEAFF. The CDR3, as DNA: TGCAGCGTTCTCCCCGGGTCAAACACTGAAGCTTTCTTT. The rearrangement uses TRBV29-1 and TRBJ1-1; D ambiguous. Trimming removed 5 bases from V and 2 bases from J, with 12 bases in between. CDR3 length: 13 amino acids. Germline CDR1 SQVTM, CDR2 ANQGSEA.

The chain has TRBV24-1 and TRBJ1-1; 12 bases fit TRBD1. CDR3 length equals 15 residues. CDR1 and CDR2 from the germline V gene are KGHDR and SFDVKD. V lost 7 bases to trimming and J lost 1 base; unmatched junction nucleotides: 3. The DNA for the CDR3 is TGTGCCACCAGGGCGGGACAGGGGGCGAACACTGAAGCTTTCTTT. Translating it yields CATRAGQGANTEAFF.

The chain has TRBV21-1 and TRBJ2-7; the D segment call TRBD2 is taken from the table without a DNA check. TRBV21-1 constitutes a pseudogene. The CDR3 loop spans 15 amino acids. The CDR3 protein is CASSTTSTKRAEQYF. The CDR3 nucleotides read TGTGCCAGCAGCACCACTAGCACGAAGAGGGCGGAGCAGTACTTC.

This chain joins TRBV5-1 and TRBJ2-3, with 10 positions matching TRBD2. The CDR3 extends over 16 amino acids. V lost 5 bases, J lost 2 bases, and 8 bases stayed unmatched. The V gene's germline CDR1 is SGHRS and CDR2 YFSETQ. CDR3: CASRKSGGANTDTQYF. The CDR3 DNA sequence: TGCGCCAGCAGAAAGAGCGGGGGGGCGAACACAGATACGCAGTATTTT. The full variable domain, its missing parts supplied by reference TRBV5-1 and TRBJ2-3, is KAGVTQTPRYLIKTRGQQVTLSCSPISGHRSVSWYQQTPGQGLQFLFEYFSETQRNKGNFPGRFSGRQFSNSRSEMNVSTLELGDSALYLCASRKSGGANTDTQYFGPGTRLTVL.

The chain has TRBV5-6 and TRBJ1-3, with no clear D. The V gene's germline CDR1 is SGHDT and CDR2 YYEEEE. Trimming took off 4 bases at V and 4 bases at J, with 12 bases between the two ends. CDR3 length: 14 amino acids. The CDR3 region is CASSPAGIGNTIYF. The CDR3, as DNA: TGTGCCAGCAGCCCCGCGGGGATCGGAAACACCATATATTTT.

This sequence joins TRBV5-1 and TRBJ2-5; 12 bases line up with TRBD2. There are 15 residues in the CDR3. The germline V gene has CDR1 SGHRS and CDR2 YFSETQ. Unmatched junction bases numbered 5, after V lost 4 bases and J lost 4 bases. The CDR3 DNA follows: TGCGCCAGCAGCCCTAGCGGGGGGGCGGTAGAGACCCAGTACTTC. Protein product: CASSPSGGAVETQYF.

There are a few counts of this clone. CDR3 DNA sequence: TGTGCCAGCAGCCCCACCGGGCGGGGAATCCGCACAGATACGCAGTATTTT. Translation gives CASSPTGRGIRTDTQYF. The chain couples TRBV14 to TRBJ2-3; tentatively, D is TRBD2 (6 bases). V lost 4 bases, J lost 1 base, and 18 bases lay in between. Germline lookup yields CDR1 SGHDN and CDR2 FVKESK. The CDR3 length is 17 residues. Complete variable domain (other parts from reference TRBV14 and TRBJ2-3): EAGVTQFPSHSVIEKGQTVTLRCDPISGHDNLYWYRRVMGKEIKFLLHFVKESKQDESGMPNNRFLAERTGGTYSTLKVQPAELEDSGVYFCASSPTGRGIRTDTQYFGPGTRLTVL.

The rearrangement links TRBV5-4 to TRBJ2-7, with a weak D call TRBD1 (5 bases). The CDR3 contains 15 residues. V was clipped by 1 base and J by 0 bases, with 11 bases between them. The germline CDR1 and CDR2 sequences are SGHNT and YYREEE (reference sequence). This CDR3 is CASSLMRQSSYEQYF. For the CDR3, the DNA is TGTGCCAGCAGCTTGATGAGACAGAGCTCCTACGAGCAGTACTTC.

This clone was picked up many times. CDR3 in amino acids: CASTTYRTEDNYGYTF. The CDR3 nucleotides read TGTGCCAGCACCACTTATCGGACAGAAGATAACTATGGCTACACCTTC. The rearrangement uses TRBV7-2 and TRBJ1-2; weak D call: TRBD1 (6 bases). Germline V gene lookup returns CDR1 SGHTA and CDR2 FQGNSA. The CDR3 covers 16 residues. V shed 7 bases and J shed 1 base, with 19 bases lying between them.

This chain uses TRBV7-2 with TRBJ1-1; 7 bases fit TRBD1. V lost 5 bases, J lost 2 bases, and 8 bases stayed unmatched. The CDR3 is made up of 15 amino acids. CDR1 is SGHTA and CDR2 is FQGNSA in the germline V gene. Here the CDR3 reads CASSPRRDSNTEAFF. In DNA form, the CDR3 reads TGTGCCAGCAGCCCGCGCCGGGACAGTAACACTGAAGCTTTCTTT.

The chain uses TRBV4-3 and TRBJ1-5; D unresolved. Germline V gives CDR1 LGHNA, CDR2 YSLEER. CDR3 length: 15 amino acids. Deletions cut 0 bases from V and 1 base from J, with 7 bases between. This chain's CDR3 is CASSQDGQSNQPQHF. In nucleotides, the CDR3 is TGCGCCAGCAGCCAAGATGGGCAGAGCAATCAGCCCCAGCATTTT.

This chain links TRBV4-1 with TRBJ1-4; D gene ambiguous. The CDR3 spans 15 residues. The V end lost 4 bases, the J end lost 4 bases, and 13 bases lay between the germline ends. Germline V CDR1 and CDR2: MGHRA, YSYEKL. The CDR3 DNA reads TGCGCCAGCAGCCCGAACCCGGGGTTTAATGAAAAACTGTTTTTT. It yields the protein CASSPNPGFNEKLFF.

This chain uses TRBV6-1 with TRBJ2-2; D unresolved. Germline lookup yields CDR1 MNHNS and CDR2 SASEGT. The CDR3 sequence is 15 residues long. V was trimmed by 3 bases and J by 7 bases, leaving 15 bases between them. The CDR3: CASSDRQALDGELFF. As DNA, the CDR3 is TGTGCCAGCAGTGACCGGCAGGCCCTCGACGGGGAGCTGTTTTTT.

The chain combines TRBV19 with TRBJ2-7, with D perhaps TRBD1 (5 bases). CDR1 is LNHDA and CDR2 is SQIVND in the germline V gene (reference sequence). The CDR3 has 13 residues. The V gene lost 4 bases and the J gene lost 2 bases, with 9 bases spanning the gap. The CDR3 sequence: CASSSGHPYEQYF. The CDR3 DNA sequence: TGTGCCAGTAGTAGTGGACACCCCTACGAGCAGTACTTC. The full variable domain, completed using reference TRBV19 and TRBJ2-7, is DGGITQSPKYLFRKEGQNVTLSCEQNLNHDAMYWYRQDPGQGLRLIYYSQIVNDFQKGDIAEGYSVSREKKESFPLTVTSAQKNPTAFYLCASSSGHPYEQYFGPGTRLTVT.

The chain recombines TRBV19 with TRBJ1-2; possible D gene TRBD1, 5 bases. V gave up 6 bases and J gave up 8 bases, with 22 bases separating them. Germline loops: CDR1 LNHDA, CDR2 SQIVND (reference sequence). The CDR3 has 15 residues. CDR3: CASRTPGTHMGGYTF. As DNA, the CDR3 is TGTGCCAGTAGGACGCCCGGGACTCACATGGGCGGCTACACCTTC.

The sample holds one count of this clone. The chain is built from TRBV3-1 (or the pseudogene TRBV3-2) and TRBJ2-5; tentative D call: TRBD2 (7 bases). Germline CDR1 reads LGHDT; CDR2 reads YNNKEL (reference sequence). The V and J ends lost 1 base and 2 bases respectively, with 14 bases between them. The CDR3 is 16 residues long. CDR3 loop: CASSQALAGAQETQYF. CDR3 coding DNA: TGTGCCAGCAGCCAAGCTCTTGCGGGGGCGCAAGAGACCCAGTACTTC.

This chain joins TRBV27 and TRBJ1-1; 8 nucleotides match TRBD1. Trimming cost V 8 bases and J 5 bases; bases outside gene matches: 7. CDR1 is MNHEY, CDR2 SMNVEV, per germline (reference sequence). The CDR3 spans 13 residues. The CDR3 spells CASGPNRGTEAFF. DNA of the CDR3: TGTGCCAGCGGGCCCAACAGGGGGACTGAAGCTTTCTTT.

CDR3 region: CASSPRQRGRTDTQYF. Here the CDR3 DNA reads TGTGCCAGCAGCCCGAGGCAGCGGGGGCGCACAGATACGCAGTATTTT. V is TRBV7-3 and J is TRBJ2-3, with 8 nucleotides matching TRBD2. V lost 5 bases to trimming and J lost 1 base; unmatched junction nucleotides: 8. The CDR3 is 16 amino acids. Germline CDR1 reads SGHTA; CDR2 reads FQGTGA.

This chain links TRBV4-1 with TRBJ2-7, with 8 bases matching TRBD2. V lost 4 bases and J lost 4; bases outside the gene matches: 6. Germline lookup yields CDR1 MGHRA and CDR2 YSYEKL. The CDR3 contains 14 residues. Written as DNA, the CDR3 is TGCGCCAGCAGCCCCGGGGGGGGGAGGTACGAGCAGTACTTC. Its protein is CASSPGGGRYEQYF.